The entry below gives a single T cell receptor (beta chain) sequence along with its context. The CDR3 is made up of 15 amino acids. The V end was cut by 0 bases, the J end by 5 bases, with 14 bases between. CDR1 SGHKS and CDR2 YYEKEE come from the germline V gene (reference sequence). This specimen comes from a study of shared clonotypes between healthy human individuals. The repertoire was sequenced with immunoSEQ multiplex PCR; TCRdb's copy has only in-frame clones and lacks some. The table includes 2 million to 2.5 million clones, 80% to 95% detected once. The chain uses TRBV5-5 and TRBJ2-5; D might be TRBD2 (5 bases). The sample consisted of naive CD4+ T cells from PBMCs. Stated subset: CD45RA+ positively selected. The sequence derives from a man aged 18-30 years in good health. Some clones in this sample may be carry-over from other donors' samples. The CDR3 coding sequence is TGTGCCAGCAGCTTGGTTCCATCGTCGGGGGAGACCCAGTACTTC. The encoded protein is CASSLVPSSGETQYF. Filled out from reference TRBV5-5 and TRBJ2-5, the complete variable domain reads DAGVTQSPTHLIKTRGQQVTLRCSPISGHKSVSWYQQVLGQGPQFIFQYYEKEERGRGNFPDRFSARQFPNYSSELNVNALLLGDSALYLCASSLVPSSGETQYFGPGTRLLVL.